This T cell receptor (beta chain) was documented in a study of graft-versus-host responses after intestinal transplantation. Study-wide context: Grafts were multivisceral, liver-intestinal, or isolated intestinal. Study-level results: Early post-transplant HvG declines were associated with peak circulating GvH clone levels. Recipient-marrow GvH clones were detected, some having first appeared in ileum or blood.

Remarks on this clone: The antigen remains unidentified.

Per germline, CDR1 GTSNPN and CDR2 SVGIG (reference sequence). Trimming stripped 8 bases from V and 2 bases from J, with 15 bases between. CDR3 size: 13 residues. Some clones are missing from TCRdb's copy, which holds only in-frame ones; the method was immunoSEQ multiplex PCR. The sample has around 100,000 clones; about 92% are singletons. This clonotype was sampled from a human donor who was the organ donor for an intestinal transplant. The rearrangement joins TRBV30 to TRBJ1-2, with D uncertain. This specimen was unstimulated CD8+ T cells sorted from spleen or lymph node cells, taken before transplant. Here the CDR3 reads CAVKERENYGYTF. In nucleotides, the CDR3 is TGTGCCGTTAAGGAGCGGGAGAACTATGGCTACACCTTC.